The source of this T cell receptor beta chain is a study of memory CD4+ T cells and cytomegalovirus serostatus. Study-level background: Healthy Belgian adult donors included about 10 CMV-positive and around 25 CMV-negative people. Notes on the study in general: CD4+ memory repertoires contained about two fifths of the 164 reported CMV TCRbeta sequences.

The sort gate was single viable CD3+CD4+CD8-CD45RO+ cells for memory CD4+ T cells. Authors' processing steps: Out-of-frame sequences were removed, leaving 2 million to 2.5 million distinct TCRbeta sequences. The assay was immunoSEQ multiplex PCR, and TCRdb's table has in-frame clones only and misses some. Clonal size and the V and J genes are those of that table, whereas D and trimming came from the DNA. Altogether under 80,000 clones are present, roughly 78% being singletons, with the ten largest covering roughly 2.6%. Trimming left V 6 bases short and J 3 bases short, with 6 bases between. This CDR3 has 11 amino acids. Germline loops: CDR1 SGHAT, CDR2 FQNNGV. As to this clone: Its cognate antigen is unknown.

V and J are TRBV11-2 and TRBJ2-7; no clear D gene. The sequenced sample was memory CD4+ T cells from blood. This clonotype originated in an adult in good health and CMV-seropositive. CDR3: CASSRVYEQYF. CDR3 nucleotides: TGTGCCAGCAGTCGTGTCTACGAGCAGTACTTC.